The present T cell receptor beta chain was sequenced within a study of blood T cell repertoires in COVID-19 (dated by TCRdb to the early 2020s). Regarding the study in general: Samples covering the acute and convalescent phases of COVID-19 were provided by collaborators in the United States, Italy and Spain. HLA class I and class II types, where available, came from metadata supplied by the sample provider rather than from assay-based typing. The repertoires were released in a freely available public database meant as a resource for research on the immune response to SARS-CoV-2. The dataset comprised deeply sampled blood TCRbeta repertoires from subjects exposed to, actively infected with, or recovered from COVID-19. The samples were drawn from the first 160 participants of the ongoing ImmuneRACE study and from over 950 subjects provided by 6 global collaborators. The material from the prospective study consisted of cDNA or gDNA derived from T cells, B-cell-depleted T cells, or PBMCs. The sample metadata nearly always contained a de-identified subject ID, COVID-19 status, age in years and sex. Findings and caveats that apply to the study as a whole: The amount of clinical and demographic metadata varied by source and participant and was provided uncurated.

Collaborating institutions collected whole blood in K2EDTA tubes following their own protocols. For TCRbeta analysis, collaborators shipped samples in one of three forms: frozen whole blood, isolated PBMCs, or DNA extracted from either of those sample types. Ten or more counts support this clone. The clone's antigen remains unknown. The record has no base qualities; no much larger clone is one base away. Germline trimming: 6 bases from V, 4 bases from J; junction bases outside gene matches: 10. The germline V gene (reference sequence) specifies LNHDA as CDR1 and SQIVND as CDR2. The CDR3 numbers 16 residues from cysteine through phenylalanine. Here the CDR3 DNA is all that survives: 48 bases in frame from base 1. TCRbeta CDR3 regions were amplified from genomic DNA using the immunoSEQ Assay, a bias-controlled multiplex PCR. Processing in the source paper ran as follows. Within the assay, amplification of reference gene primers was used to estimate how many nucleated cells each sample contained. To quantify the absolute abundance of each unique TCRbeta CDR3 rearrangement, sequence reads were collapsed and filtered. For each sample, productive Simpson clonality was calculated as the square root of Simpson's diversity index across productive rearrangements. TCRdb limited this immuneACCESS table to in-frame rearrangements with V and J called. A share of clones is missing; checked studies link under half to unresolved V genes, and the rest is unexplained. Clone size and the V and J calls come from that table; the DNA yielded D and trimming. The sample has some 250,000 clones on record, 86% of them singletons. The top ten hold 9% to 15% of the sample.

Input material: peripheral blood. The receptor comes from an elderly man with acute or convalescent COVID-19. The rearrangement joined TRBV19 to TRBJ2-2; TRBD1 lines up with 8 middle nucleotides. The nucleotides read TGTGCCAGTAGCTCCGTCCGGGACAGGAGCACCGGGGAGCTGTTTTTT. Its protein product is CASSSVRDRSTGELFF. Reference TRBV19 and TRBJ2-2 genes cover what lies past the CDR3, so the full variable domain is DGGITQSPKYLFRKEGQNVTLSCEQNLNHDAMYWYRQDPGQGLRLIYYSQIVNDFQKGDIAEGYSVSREKKESFPLTVTSAQKNPTAFYLCASSSVRDRSTGELFFGEGSRLTVL.